This TCR beta chain was identified during a study of radiation and T cells in renal cell carcinoma. Sequencing used immunoSEQ multiplex PCR; TCRdb keeps in-frame clones, though not all of them. The sample comprises 75,000 to 95,000 clones, around four fifths of which are singletons, and roughly 8.8% rests with the top ten. General study points: Without pretreatment biopsies, baseline tumor clonotype presence was undetermined. In blood, top tumor clones expanded by 2 weeks, shrinking by 4.

The CDR3 sequence is 19 residues long. The trim removed 3 bases at V and 2 bases at J, leaving 14 bases unmatched. CDR1 and CDR2 (germline): SGHTA, FQGNSA. This sample's time point: blood 4 weeks post-SBRT, at nephrectomy. Treatment defined: 15 Gy SBRT to primary tumor, nephrectomy 4 weeks later. Nephrectomy followed 15 Gy stereotactic body radiation by 4 weeks. This renal cell carcinoma was of the clear cell type. Comment on this clone: Its matching antigen is unknown.

The TCR sequence derives from a man between 45 and 60 years old with renal cell carcinoma. J is TRBJ1-5 and V is TRBV7-2, with 9 bases aligning to TRBD1. The sequences come from blood, collected from a patient whose treatment included radiotherapy and nephrectomy. Written as DNA, the CDR3 is TGTGCCAGCAGCTTGGGGTATACCGGGACAGGGTATCGCAATCAGCCCCAGCATTTT. Translating gives CASSLGYTGTGYRNQPQHF.